This is a list of T cell receptor beta chains from one sample in a study of graft-versus-host responses after intestinal transplantation. Antigen specificity for these receptors is unknown. Sequencing was performed with immunoSEQ multiplex PCR; in TCRdb, only in-frame clones are kept and a portion is missing. The sample has 45,000 to 65,000 clones, 90% to 95% seen once; the top ten hold 0.38%. The sample in question was unstimulated CD4+ T cells sorted from spleen or lymph node cells, obtained before transplant. The receptors stem from a human donor who was the organ donor for an intestinal transplant. The CDR3 runs from the conserved cysteine through the conserved F or W. Fields, in order: V gene, clone size, D gene, J gene, CDR3 DNA, CDR3 protein. The D gene is left open where the match is weak. Size is stated for part of the rows, as once, few or many counts, or as a class when the clone is expanded.

V gene: TRBV12-5
clone size: .
D gene: .
J gene: TRBJ2-2
CDR3 DNA: TGTGCTAGTGGTTTGGTCTATGACTACATGGGGGACACCGGGGAGCTGTTTTTT
CDR3 protein: CASGLVYDYMGDTGELFF

V gene: TRBV4-1
clone size: .
D gene: TRBD1
J gene: TRBJ2-7
CDR3 DNA: TGCGCCAGCAGCCAAGTCACCTCAGGGGGCTACGAGCAGTACTTC
CDR3 protein: CASSQVTSGGYEQYF

V gene: TRBV10-3
clone size: .
D gene: .
J gene: TRBJ2-7
CDR3 DNA: TGTGCCATCAGTGACCCCGGGACTCCGAACGGGGAGCAGTACTTC
CDR3 protein: CAISDPGTPNGEQYF

V gene: TRBV11-2
clone size: once
D gene: .
J gene: TRBJ2-1
CDR3 DNA: TGTGCCAGCAGCTTAGTGGCGTCAGGTGTATTAGATGAGCAGTTCTTC
CDR3 protein: CASSLVASGVLDEQFF

V gene: TRBV15
clone size: .
D gene: .
J gene: TRBJ2-3
CDR3 DNA: TGTGCCACCAGCAGAAGAGGACTTCCAGATACGCAGTATTTT
CDR3 protein: CATSRRGLPDTQYF

V gene: TRBV19
clone size: few
D gene: .
J gene: TRBJ1-6
CDR3 DNA: TGTGCCAGTAGTCGTGGCAAGAATTCACCCCTCCACTTT
CDR3 protein: CASSRGKNSPLHF

V gene: TRBV21-1
clone size: .
D gene: .
J gene: TRBJ2-5
CDR3 DNA: TGTGCCAGCAGCAAAGCGGAGGAGGGACAGGGAGGAGAGACCCAGTACTTC
CDR3 protein: CASSKAEEGQGGETQYF

V gene: TRBV5-1
clone size: .
D gene: .
J gene: TRBJ2-2
CDR3 DNA: TGCGCCAGCAGCTACCCCACAACGTGGGGGACCGGGGAGCTGTTTTTT
CDR3 protein: CASSYPTTWGTGELFF

V gene: TRBV7-9
clone size: once
D gene: .
J gene: TRBJ1-3
CDR3 DNA: TGTGCCAGCAGCTTAGCTGGGCGCTCTGGAAACACCATATATTTT
CDR3 protein: CASSLAGRSGNTIYF

V gene: TRBV18
clone size: .
D gene: .
J gene: TRBJ1-2
CDR3 DNA: TGTGCCAGCTCACCAACCAGGGAGTATGGCTACACCTTC
CDR3 protein: CASSPTREYGYTF

V gene: TRBV4-1
clone size: .
D gene: .
J gene: TRBJ2-2
CDR3 DNA: TGCGCCAGCGCCCCGGGAGTCGGAGGCACCGGGGAGCTGTTTTTT
CDR3 protein: CASAPGVGGTGELFF

V gene: TRBV29-1
clone size: .
D gene: TRBD1
J gene: TRBJ1-1
CDR3 DNA: TGCAGCGTTGTGCCCAACAGGGGGCCCACTGAAGCTTTCTTT
CDR3 protein: CSVVPNRGPTEAFF

V gene: TRBV6-4
clone size: .
D gene: TRBD1
J gene: TRBJ2-7
CDR3 DNA: TGTGCCAGCAGCCTATTACCCCGGACAGGGTCCTTCTACGAGCAGTACTTC
CDR3 protein: CASSLLPRTGSFYEQYF

V gene: TRBV14
clone size: .
D gene: TRBD1
J gene: TRBJ1-2
CDR3 DNA: TGTGCCAGCAGCCAAGTTACTCGAGCGCAGGGGGCGAATGGCTACACCTTC
CDR3 protein: CASSQVTRAQGANGYTF

V gene: TRBV28
clone size: .
D gene: TRBD2
J gene: TRBJ2-3
CDR3 DNA: TGTGCCAGCAGTCCACTAGCGGGGGGGGCCCCCTACACCACAGATACGCAGTATTTT
CDR3 protein: CASSPLAGGAPYTTDTQYF

V gene: TRBV27
clone size: .
D gene: .
J gene: TRBJ2-1
CDR3 DNA: TGTGCCAGCAGTTTCCCGGCCCAATTAAAGGAGCAGTTCTTC
CDR3 protein: CASSFPAQLKEQFF

V gene: TRBV5-1
clone size: .
D gene: .
J gene: TRBJ1-1
CDR3 DNA: TGCGCCAGCAGCTTGGCCATGTCGTTGAACACTGAAGCTTTCTTT
CDR3 protein: CASSLAMSLNTEAFF

V gene: TRBV4-1
clone size: .
D gene: TRBD1
J gene: TRBJ1-2
CDR3 DNA: TGCGCCAGCAGCCACTCCGGGACAGCGTATGGCTACACCTTC
CDR3 protein: CASSHSGTAYGYTF

V gene: TRBV11-2
clone size: .
D gene: TRBD2
J gene: TRBJ2-5
CDR3 DNA: TGTGCCAGCAGAAATAGCGGGGGGGGTCTCGGGACCCAGTACTTC
CDR3 protein: CASRNSGGGLGTQYF

V gene: TRBV30
clone size: .
D gene: .
J gene: TRBJ1-5
CDR3 DNA: TGTGCCTGGAGCCGAGACGAGAATCAGCCCCAGCATTTT
CDR3 protein: CAWSRDENQPQHF